The sequence of this T cell receptor (beta chain) was determined in a study of blood T cells in healthy people across ages (dated by TCRdb to the mid-2010s). Turning to the overall study: In model experiments, template switching captured roughly one uniquely barcoded TCR beta cDNA molecule for every two T cells. The study measured age-related changes in TCR beta repertoire diversity using deep sequencing normalized with unique cDNA molecular identifiers. The donors were split into four age groups: young (average about 15 years), middle-aged (about 40), aged (62) and long-lived (roughly 77). To avoid experimental bias, donors of different ages were randomly spread across the sequencing lanes. For two donors (one aged 18 to 30 and one aged 80 or older), the study analyzed two additional independent replicas of 1 million unique cDNA reads from the same blood draw. What the research found in general, with its limitations: Because the CMV infection status of the donors was unknown, age-related changes in expanded clonotypes may potentially have been confounded. Because profiling used bulk unsorted PBMCs, naive and antigen-experienced compartments could not be compared conclusively. The long-lived group showed more naive CD4+ T cells, fewer expanded clones and increased TCR diversity than the aged group, suggesting age selection. As age increased, observed TCR beta diversity per million T cells dropped in a roughly linear way, and a significant reduction was already evident by age 40. Estimates of total diversity based on one million sequenced T cells were considered lower bounds and underestimates. There was a strong correlation between observed TCR beta diversity and the percentage of naive T cells measured by flow cytometry.

In its sample, this clonotype was seen a few times. What antigen it recognizes has not been identified. Base qualities were left out, and no much larger clone turns up one base away. The library relied on 5' RACE. Instrument used: Illumina HiSeq 2500. A second PCR of about 6 to 11 cycles was run with a J-beta primer mix and a sample-barcoded 5' primer. Each TCR beta cDNA molecule received a unique molecular identifier from a template-switch 5' adaptor carrying 12 random nucleotides. Each sample yielded at least 3 million CDR3-containing paired-end reads. The Mint cDNA synthesis kit, primed by a TRBC-specific oligonucleotide, was used to synthesize first-strand cDNA from all RNA. All cDNA was treated with uracil-DNA glycosylase and then went through a first 18-cycle PCR with the universal primers M1SS and BC2_uni_R. The source study handled its data this way. For normalization, 1 million high-quality reads, each with a distinct molecular identifier, were randomly selected from each sample. Instead of being binned into consensus sequences, reads that shared molecular identifiers were thrown out. MiTCR, run with a Q25 quality threshold and the strictest error-elimination algorithm, handled CDR3 identification, clonotype clustering and error correction. A nonparametric unseen species model with Euler transformation was used to estimate a lower bound on total TCR beta diversity. TCRdb reprocessed the public reads (quality trimming at Q25 with fastp, clone calling with MiXCR) and kept in-frame beta chains. Rows matching on CDR3 protein sequence are summarized as one entry with the most common DNA and genes. The V and J calls here are based on TCRdb, not the publication. The sample data list 350,000 to 450,000 distinct CDR3 sequences, and more than 45% of these were observed just once. Around 50% of the sample is held by the ten biggest clonotypes.

Relative to germline, V is missing 3 bases and J is missing 9 bases, with 10 bases of the junction outside any gene match. The CDR3 numbers 15 residues from cysteine through phenylalanine. Left in the record is the CDR3 DNA by itself, 45 bases read in frame from the first base. From a lookup of the germline V gene, CDR1 and CDR2 are KGHSH and LQKENI. Donors were a few dozen systemically healthy Caucasian individuals from Russia aged roughly 6 to 100 years. Each donor gave around 9.9 milliliters of peripheral blood, collected into EDTA-treated Vacutainer tubes. Ficoll-Paque density-gradient centrifugation was used to isolate PBMCs, with at least 6 million per sample. Trizol reagent was used to extract total RNA from the PBMCs, yielding at least 6 micrograms per sample. For every donor, flow cytometry on a PBMC aliquot measured the percentage of naive CD45RAhigh/CD27high T cells.

Here the chain combines TRBV18 and TRBJ2-1; TRBD2 lines up with 8 middle nucleotides. The source is a man aged 55 to 70 in good health. Sequencing input: blood. Here the CDR3 is given as CASSPPKRGRGEQFF. The nucleotides are TGTGCCAGCTCACCGCCCAAGCGGGGGAGGGGTGAGCAGTTCTTC. When the CDR3 is completed using the reference TRBV18 and TRBJ2-1 genes on either side, the full variable domain is NAGVMQNPRHLVRRRGQEARLRCSPMKGHSHVYWYRQLPEEGLKFMVYLQKENIIDESGMPKERFSAEFPKEGPSILRIQQVVRGDSAAYFCASSPPKRGRGEQFFGPGTRLTVL.